This is a list of T cell receptor beta chains from one sample in a study of T cells in Graves' hyperthyroidism and ophthalmopathy. TCRdb fed the multiplex PCR reads into MiXCR, producing one record per CDR3 protein. The sample consists of 250,000 or so distinct CDR3 sequences, around 15% of them appearing once. Sequencing input: blood. The receptors were sampled from a woman between 45 and 65 years old with Graves' hyperthyroidism that later progressed to Graves' ophthalmopathy. CDR3s include the opening cysteine and the closing phenylalanine or tryptophan. The D gene is left open where the match is weak. Clone sizes are given selectively: once, few, many, or a class where the clone is expanded.

cdr3_length: 12; d_call: .; j_call: TRBJ1-1; clone_size: many; v_call: TRBV3-1; cdr3_nt: TGTGCCAGCAGCCAAGTCACAGGGGAAGCTTTCTTT; cdr3_aa: CASSQVTGEAFF
cdr3_length: 15; d_call: .; j_call: TRBJ2-7; clone_size: many; v_call: TRBV12-3/TRBV12-4; cdr3_nt: TGTGCCAGCACCGGGACTCCCAAAGGAACCTACGAGCAGTACTTC; cdr3_aa: CASTGTPKGTYEQYF
cdr3_length: 15; d_call: .; j_call: TRBJ2-5; clone_size: many; v_call: TRBV20-1; cdr3_nt: TGCAGTGCCAAGGGCGGAGGGGGGTACCAAGAGACCCAGTACTTC; cdr3_aa: CSAKGGGGYQETQYF
cdr3_length: 17; d_call: .; j_call: TRBJ2-2; clone_size: few; v_call: TRBV7-9; cdr3_nt: TGTGCCAGCAGCCAGGCCCCGGGGCGGCCCAACACCGGGGAGCTGTTTTTT; cdr3_aa: CASSQAPGRPNTGELFF
cdr3_length: 13; d_call: .; j_call: TRBJ1-2; clone_size: many; v_call: TRBV28; cdr3_nt: TGTGCCAGCAGTTTCAGCAGGGATGATGGCTACACCTTC; cdr3_aa: CASSFSRDDGYTF
cdr3_length: 13; d_call: .; j_call: TRBJ2-6; clone_size: few; v_call: TRBV20-1; cdr3_nt: TGCAGTGCGAGGGCCCCTGGGGCCAACGTCCTGACTTTC; cdr3_aa: CSARAPGANVLTF
cdr3_length: 15; d_call: .; j_call: TRBJ2-7; clone_size: .; v_call: TRBV9; cdr3_nt: TGTGCCAGCAGCGTTTCGGGAGACAGCTCCTACGAGCAGTACTTC; cdr3_aa: CASSVSGDSSYEQYF
cdr3_length: 15; d_call: .; j_call: TRBJ2-7; clone_size: few; v_call: TRBV19; cdr3_nt: TGTGCCAGTAGTATGACCAGAGACTTACGCTACGAGCAGTACTTC; cdr3_aa: CASSMTRDLRYEQYF
cdr3_length: 10; d_call: .; j_call: TRBJ2-1; clone_size: many; v_call: TRBV29-1; cdr3_nt: TGCAGCGTTGGAAATTATGAGCAGTTCTTC; cdr3_aa: CSVGNYEQFF
cdr3_length: 15; d_call: .; j_call: TRBJ2-1; clone_size: many; v_call: TRBV18; cdr3_nt: TGTGCCAGCTCACCGTCCCGACAGTCCTACAATGAGCAGTTCTTC; cdr3_aa: CASSPSRQSYNEQFF
cdr3_length: 13; d_call: .; j_call: TRBJ1-2; clone_size: few; v_call: TRBV11-2; cdr3_nt: TGTGCCAGCAGCTTTTTCGGGGGGGATGGCTACACCTTC; cdr3_aa: CASSFFGGDGYTF
cdr3_length: 15; d_call: TRBD1; j_call: TRBJ1-2; clone_size: .; v_call: TRBV27; cdr3_nt: TGTGCCAGCAGTTTATCGCGCGAGGGGGCGGGTGGCTACACCTTC; cdr3_aa: CASSLSREGAGGYTF
cdr3_length: 13; d_call: .; j_call: TRBJ2-3; clone_size: many; v_call: TRBV6-1; cdr3_nt: TGTGCCAGCAGACGGGACCTTGGAGATACGCAGTATTTT; cdr3_aa: CASRRDLGDTQYF
cdr3_length: 15; d_call: .; j_call: TRBJ1-4; clone_size: many; v_call: TRBV18; cdr3_nt: TGTGCCAGCTCACCTTACAGGGAGGCACATGAAAAACTGTTTTTT; cdr3_aa: CASSPYREAHEKLFF
cdr3_length: 14; d_call: .; j_call: TRBJ1-2; clone_size: many; v_call: TRBV5-6; cdr3_nt: TGTGCCAGCAAACTTCAGGCAGGGATATATGGCTACACCTTC; cdr3_aa: CASKLQAGIYGYTF
cdr3_length: 14; d_call: .; j_call: TRBJ1-1; clone_size: many; v_call: TRBV12-3/TRBV12-4; cdr3_nt: TGTGCCAGCAGTTTAAGGGGAGTGAACACTGAAGCTTTCTTT; cdr3_aa: CASSLRGVNTEAFF
cdr3_length: 15; d_call: .; j_call: TRBJ2-3; clone_size: many; v_call: TRBV7-3; cdr3_nt: TGTGCCAGCAGCTTAACAGGTTACGGCACAGATACGCAGTATTTT; cdr3_aa: CASSLTGYGTDTQYF
cdr3_length: 17; d_call: TRBD2; j_call: TRBJ2-7; clone_size: many; v_call: TRBV12-3/TRBV12-4; cdr3_nt: TGTGCCAGCAGCCCTCCGGGACTAGCGGGAGGCTCCTACGAGCAGTACTTC; cdr3_aa: CASSPPGLAGGSYEQYF
cdr3_length: 15; d_call: TRBD1; j_call: TRBJ2-5; clone_size: many; v_call: TRBV5-6; cdr3_nt: TGTGCCAGCAGCTTCCGGGACAGCTATGAGGGGACCCAGTACTTC; cdr3_aa: CASSFRDSYEGTQYF
cdr3_length: 14; d_call: .; j_call: TRBJ2-7; clone_size: once; v_call: TRBV7-3; cdr3_nt: TGTGCCAGCAGCTTAGATAAGGCTAGCCACGAGCAGTACTTC; cdr3_aa: CASSLDKASHEQYF
cdr3_length: 15; d_call: .; j_call: TRBJ1-1; clone_size: .; v_call: TRBV7-9; cdr3_nt: TGTGCCAGCAGCTTAGGGCAGACAGGAGAGATCGGAGCTTTCTTT; cdr3_aa: CASSLGQTGEIGAFF
cdr3_length: 16; d_call: .; j_call: TRBJ2-3; clone_size: .; v_call: TRBV20-1; cdr3_nt: TGCAGTGCTAGAGATGGAGGTGGCAGGGGCACAGATACGCAGTATTTT; cdr3_aa: CSARDGGGRGTDTQYF
cdr3_length: 16; d_call: .; j_call: TRBJ1-3; clone_size: few; v_call: TRBV6-5; cdr3_nt: TGTGCCAGCAGTTCTCACAGGGTGAGCTCTGGAAACACCATATATTTT; cdr3_aa: CASSSHRVSSGNTIYF
cdr3_length: 13; d_call: .; j_call: TRBJ2-3; clone_size: few; v_call: TRBV5-8; cdr3_nt: TGTGCCAGCAGCGCCCCCCACACAGATACGCAGTATTTT; cdr3_aa: CASSAPHTDTQYF
cdr3_length: 12; d_call: .; j_call: TRBJ2-3; clone_size: .; v_call: TRBV6-1; cdr3_nt: TGTGCCAGCAGCGACCGGACGAATACGCAGTATTTT; cdr3_aa: CASSDRTNTQYF
cdr3_length: 14; d_call: .; j_call: TRBJ2-5; clone_size: .; v_call: TRBV6-1; cdr3_nt: TGTGCCAGCAGGCAGGACACTATGCAAGAGACCCAGTACTTC; cdr3_aa: CASRQDTMQETQYF
cdr3_length: 16; d_call: TRBD1; j_call: TRBJ2-4; clone_size: many; v_call: TRBV24-1; cdr3_nt: TGTGCCACCAGTGATACCCGACAGGGATCCAAAAACATTCAGTACTTC; cdr3_aa: CATSDTRQGSKNIQYF
cdr3_length: 15; d_call: TRBD1; j_call: TRBJ1-1; clone_size: many; v_call: TRBV12-3/TRBV12-4; cdr3_nt: TGTGCCAGCAGGCCACCGGGACAGGGGCACACTGAAGCTTTCTTT; cdr3_aa: CASRPPGQGHTEAFF
cdr3_length: 15; d_call: TRBD2; j_call: TRBJ2-7; clone_size: many; v_call: TRBV6-5; cdr3_nt: TGTGCCAGCAGTTACTCGGCGGGAGGGCCCTACGAGCAGTACTTC; cdr3_aa: CASSYSAGGPYEQYF
cdr3_length: 16; d_call: TRBD1; j_call: TRBJ2-7; clone_size: many; v_call: TRBV10-3; cdr3_nt: TGTGCCATCAGTGGCCGAGGGGGCACCAGCTCCTACGAGCAGTACTTC; cdr3_aa: CAISGRGGTSSYEQYF
cdr3_length: 15; d_call: TRBD2; j_call: TRBJ2-3; clone_size: .; v_call: TRBV12-3/TRBV12-4; cdr3_nt: TGTGCCAGTGACTCTATAGCGGGGTACAGAGATACGCAGTATTTT; cdr3_aa: CASDSIAGYRDTQYF
cdr3_length: 15; d_call: TRBD1; j_call: TRBJ2-7; clone_size: many; v_call: TRBV11-3; cdr3_nt: TGTGCCAGCAGTGGACCGGGACAGGGAGGCCACGAGCAGTACTTC; cdr3_aa: CASSGPGQGGHEQYF
cdr3_length: 14; d_call: .; j_call: TRBJ1-2; clone_size: many; v_call: TRBV2; cdr3_nt: TGTGCCAGCAGCTGGGGGGGGGGGGACTATGGCTACACCTTC; cdr3_aa: CASSWGGGDYGYTF
cdr3_length: 14; d_call: .; j_call: TRBJ2-2; clone_size: many; v_call: TRBV3-1; cdr3_nt: TGTGCCAGCAGCTGGGGCCCCAACACCGGGGAGCTGTTTTTT; cdr3_aa: CASSWGPNTGELFF
cdr3_length: 16; d_call: TRBD1; j_call: TRBJ1-3; clone_size: many; v_call: TRBV13; cdr3_nt: TGTGCCAGCAGCGACCGGGACAGGGGGGCTGGAAACACCATATATTTT; cdr3_aa: CASSDRDRGAGNTIYF
cdr3_length: 14; d_call: .; j_call: TRBJ2-1; clone_size: many; v_call: TRBV7-9; cdr3_nt: TGTGCCAGCAGCCCCGCAACGGACTACAATGAGCAGTTCTTC; cdr3_aa: CASSPATDYNEQFF
cdr3_length: 14; d_call: .; j_call: TRBJ1-5; clone_size: many; v_call: TRBV2; cdr3_nt: TGTGCCAGCAGAGAACGGGAGGGCAATCAGCCCCAGCATTTT; cdr3_aa: CASREREGNQPQHF